Each of the 18 T cell receptor beta chains below was sequenced from the same sample in a study of control samples from healthy donors and cancer patients. This table comes from immunoSEQ multiplex PCR, and its TCRdb copy is limited to in-frame clones, with some not included. The record lists approximately 190,000 clones, of which the ten most abundant hold approximately 2.2%. Sequenced material: blood. The receptors were gathered from a woman younger than 45 in good health.

The genes are TRBV7-2 and TRBJ1-4; the D gene is possibly TRBD1 (5 bases). This CDR3 has 17 amino acids. Looked up from germline, CDR1 is SGHTA and CDR2 is FQGNSA. With 0 bases removed from V and 3 bases from J, the gap between germline ends came to 14 bases. CDR3 loop: CASSLAGSGAANEKLFF. In DNA form, the CDR3 reads TGTGCCAGCAGCTTAGCCGGGAGTGGGGCAGCTAATGAAAAACTGTTTTTT. The full variable domain, rest sourced from reference TRBV7-2 and TRBJ1-4, is GAGVSQSPSNKVTEKGKDVELRCDPISGHTALYWYRQSLGQGLEFLIYFQGNSAPDKSGLPSDRFSAERTGGSVSTLTIQRTQQEDSAVYLCASSLAGSGAANEKLFFGSGTQLSVL.

The chain carries TRBV7-8 and TRBJ1-5; TRBD1 might be the D (5 bases). There are 16 residues in the CDR3. In germline, CDR1 is SGHVS, CDR2 FQNEAQ. V lost 2 bases and J 3 bases, leaving 14 bases between the germline ends. The CDR3 DNA sequence: TGTGCCAGCAGCTTAAGGGGAGACCTTTTCAATCAGCCCCAGCATTTT. Residues: CASSLRGDLFNQPQHF.

This sequence joins TRBV7-9 and TRBJ2-2, with TRBD2 identical over 12 bases. J lost 1 base, V lost 3 bases, and 0 bases had no gene match. The germline V gene encodes CDR1 SEHNR and CDR2 FQNEAQ (reference sequence). This CDR3 region has 16 residues. The CDR3 protein is CASSLGLAGNTGELFF. The CDR3, as DNA: TGTGCCAGCAGCTTGGGACTAGCGGGGAACACCGGGGAGCTGTTTTTT.

V and J are TRBV5-1 and TRBJ2-2, with TRBD2 identical over 11 bases. Trimming at V came to 4 bases and at J to 6 bases, leaving 5 bases not matched to a gene. Germline V CDR1 and CDR2: SGHRS, YFSETQ. CDR3 length: 15 amino acids. The chain's CDR3 is CASSPRLAGPGELFF. CDR3 coding DNA: TGCGCCAGCAGCCCCCGACTAGCGGGGCCCGGGGAGCTGTTTTTT.

The chain employs TRBV2 and TRBJ2-2, with a tentative D call TRBD1 (5 bases). This CDR3 is built from 14 residues. From germline, CDR1 is SNHLY and CDR2 FYNNEI. The ends were cut back, 1 base at V and 4 bases at J, with 7 bases in the middle. CDR3 in DNA: TGTGCCAGCAGTGAAGGGACACCCACCGGGGAGCTGTTTTTT. This encodes CASSEGTPTGELFF.

CDR3 nucleotides: TGTGCCAGTTTTAGCAAGGGGACACCGGGCACCGGGGAGCTGTTTTTT. The encoded protein is CASFSKGTPGTGELFF. The V call is TRBV19, the J call TRBJ2-2; D possibly corresponds to TRBD1 (6 bases). V was pared by 8 bases and J by 4 bases, with 20 bases between. This CDR3 region has 16 residues. Germline lookup yields CDR1 LNHDA and CDR2 SQIVND (reference sequence).

This chain's CDR3 is CSVVTQTGGGGYTF. The CDR3 bases are TGCAGCGTTGTTACCCAAACAGGGGGAGGCGGCTACACCTTC. The V and J genes are TRBV29-1 and TRBJ1-2; the match to TRBD1 covers 8 bases. V trimming: 4 bases; J trimming: 8 bases; junction bases outside the gene matches: 12. This CDR3 region has 14 residues. CDR1 is SQVTM, CDR2 ANQGSEA, per germline.

The chain carries TRBV5-1 and TRBJ2-7; 15 nucleotides agree with TRBD2. This CDR3 contains 15 residues. The ends lost 3 bases at V and 6 bases at J; junction bases unmatched: 4. Germline CDR1 reads SGHRS; CDR2 reads YFSETQ. The CDR3 nucleotides are TGCGCCAGCAGCTACGGACTAGCGGGGGGGCCCGAGCAGTACTTC. It is translated as CASSYGLAGGPEQYF.

The CDR3 DNA sequence: TGTGCCAGCAGCCATGGAAACACCATATATTTT. Its protein is CASSHGNTIYF. The gene calls are TRBV7-6 and TRBJ1-3; D is ambiguous. Germline V gene data show CDR1 as SGHVS and CDR2 as FNYEAQ. The CDR3 has 11 residues. V was pared by 5 bases and J by 3 bases, with 2 bases between.

V and J are TRBV7-9 and TRBJ1-3, with 9 bases aligning to TRBD1. This CDR3 is built from 16 residues. V gave up 7 bases and J gave up 4 bases; unmatched junction bases: 11. Germline assignment: CDR1 SEHNR and CDR2 FQNEAQ (reference sequence). The CDR3, as DNA: TGTGCCAGCATCTCGTTACAGGGGGCCAAAGGAAACACCATATATTTT. This sequence encodes CASISLQGAKGNTIYF.

The rearrangement links TRBV11-2 to TRBJ1-3; TRBD1 agrees at 7 bases. The CDR3 is 14 amino acids. CDR1 SGHAT and CDR2 FQNNGV come from the germline V gene. V dropped 5 bases and J dropped 3; count of bases not matched to a gene: 4. The CDR3 nucleotides are TGTGCCAGCAGCCCAACAGGGGTTGGAAACACCATATATTTT. Translated, it gives CASSPTGVGNTIYF. Combining the CDR3 with reference TRBV11-2 and TRBJ1-3 gives the whole variable domain EAGVAQSPRYKIIEKRQSVAFWCNPISGHATLYWYQQILGQGPKLLIQFQNNGVVDDSQLPKDRFSAERLKGVDSTLKIQPAKLEDSAVYLCASSPTGVGNTIYFGEGSWLTVV.

The V and J genes are TRBV28 and TRBJ2-3, with a tentative D call TRBD1 (6 bases). The length of the CDR3 is 15 residues. Germline V gene data show CDR1 as MDHEN and CDR2 as SYDVKM. Trimming removed 8 bases at V and 0 bases at J, with 15 bases between. As DNA, the CDR3 is TGTGCCAGCCGTACCCAGGGGTATAGCACAGATACGCAGTATTTT. Its protein is CASRTQGYSTDTQYF.

The genes are TRBV11-2 and TRBJ1-5; no clear D gene. V lost 0 bases, J lost 7 bases, and 13 bases lay in between. Per the germline V gene, CDR1 is SGHAT and CDR2 is FQNNGV. CDR3 length: 15 amino acids. The CDR3 reads CASSLDLRQPQPQHF. The CDR3 region has the DNA TGTGCCAGCAGCTTAGATCTAAGGCAGCCCCAGCCCCAGCATTTT.

V gene TRBV9 combines with J gene TRBJ2-1, with 7 bases matching TRBD2. V was clipped by 3 bases and J by 6 bases; unmatched bases: 3. In germline, CDR1 is SGDLS, CDR2 YYNGEE. This CDR3 has 13 amino acids. The CDR3 DNA follows: TGTGCCAGCAGCGCGACTAGCCCCAATGAGCAGTTCTTC. It translates to CASSATSPNEQFF.

The chain is built from TRBV4-3 and TRBJ2-1, with 10 bases lining up with TRBD2. V trimming: 1 base; J trimming: 6 bases; junction bases outside the gene matches: 6. This CDR3 contains 16 residues. Germline V gene data show CDR1 as LGHNA and CDR2 as YSLEER. CDR3 in DNA: TGCGCCAGCAGCCAAGCGTCACTAGCGGGGAGCAATGAGCAGTTCTTC. Amino acids: CASSQASLAGSNEQFF.

V usage is TRBV20-1 and J usage is TRBJ1-4; a possible D gene is TRBD1 (5 bases). Germline V gene sequence: CDR1 DFQATT, CDR2 SNEGSKA (reference sequence). V dropped 6 bases and J dropped 4 bases, with 6 bases sitting between them. The CDR3 loop spans 11 amino acids. The CDR3 sequence: CSAGLNEKLFF. CDR3 nucleotides: TGCAGTGCGGGACTTAATGAAAAACTGTTTTTT.

CDR3 nucleotide sequence: TGTGCCACCAGTGATCTCCCGACTAACTATGGCTACACCTTC. Protein: CATSDLPTNYGYTF. V is TRBV24-1 and J is TRBJ1-2; D is unclear. The CDR3 is 14 residues long. Per germline, CDR1 KGHDR and CDR2 SFDVKD. V was clipped by 3 bases and J by 0 bases, with 7 bases between them.

V and J are TRBV9 and TRBJ1-6; D is unclear. Germline loops: CDR1 SGDLS, CDR2 YYNGEE. This CDR3 spans 14 amino acids. The V end was cut by 0 bases, the J end by 8 bases, with 9 bases between. Here the CDR3 reads CASSVEGWDSPLHF. CDR3 bases: TGTGCCAGCAGCGTAGAGGGTTGGGATTCACCCCTCCACTTT.